Following are 14 T cell receptor beta chains from one sample sequenced in a study of long-term antiretroviral therapy in people with HIV. The authors ran the immunoSEQ assay, v3.0, at survey level. Using immunoSEQ multiplex PCR, the repertoire was profiled, and TCRdb retains in-frame clones only, with some absent. The sample holds roughly 28,000 clones; roughly 80% are singletons and the top ten take 7.3%. Sequenced material: unsorted PBMCs, taken 0.3 years after starting antiretroviral therapy. These receptors all stem from a man between 40 and 49 years old with HIV.

The chain uses TRBV2 and TRBJ1-3; 8 bases agree with TRBD1. The CDR3 is made up of 14 amino acids. V trimming: 6 bases; J trimming: 2 bases; junction bases outside the gene matches: 3. Germline V CDR1 and CDR2: SNHLY, FYNNEI. The CDR3 spells CASSRQGTGNTIYF. CDR3 bases: TGTGCCAGCAGCCGACAGGGGACTGGAAACACCATATATTTT.

The chain uses TRBV7-2 and TRBJ1-2, with 9 bases aligning to TRBD1. The length of the CDR3 is 15 residues. Germline V gene data show CDR1 as SGHTA and CDR2 as FQGNSA. After removal of 1 base from V and 4 bases from J, the junction contained 4 bases not matched to a gene. Here the CDR3 reads CASSLGRDRVYGYTF. Written as DNA, the CDR3 is TGTGCCAGCAGCTTAGGGAGGGACAGGGTCTATGGCTACACCTTC.

The V gene is TRBV4-3, the J gene TRBJ2-2; tentative D call: TRBD2 (5 bases). V lost 1 base and J 5 bases, leaving 8 bases between the germline ends. Germline CDR1 is LGHNA and CDR2 is YSLEER. This CDR3 spans 14 amino acids. The CDR3 reads CASSQAGSTGELFF. The CDR3 DNA is TGCGCCAGCAGCCAAGCGGGGAGTACCGGGGAGCTGTTTTTT.

The chain uses TRBV18 and TRBJ2-5; 10 bases agree with TRBD1. J gave up 5 bases and V 4 bases, and 10 bases lay outside the gene matches. The CDR3 contains 16 residues. The V gene's germline CDR1 is KGHSH and CDR2 LQKENI. This CDR3 reads CASSLSSGTGDETQYF. CDR3 nucleotides: TGTGCCAGCTCACTATCATCCGGGACAGGGGACGAGACCCAGTACTTC.

This CDR3 is CASSFVGATNEKLFF. The CDR3 nucleotides read TGTGCCAGCAGTTTCGTCGGGGCGACTAATGAAAAACTGTTTTTT. The chain carries TRBV27 and TRBJ1-4, with a possible D match to TRBD1 (5 bases). This CDR3 comprises 15 residues. Germline values: CDR1 MNHEY, CDR2 SMNVEV (reference sequence). V lost 3 bases, J lost 2 bases, and 10 bases lay in between.

This clone occurred once. V usage is TRBV18 and J usage is TRBJ2-1; D not resolved. CDR1 is KGHSH, CDR2 LQKENI, per germline. The ends were cut back, 3 bases at V and 1 base at J, with 13 bases in the middle. The CDR3 runs 16 residues. The CDR3 region has the DNA TGTGCCAGCTCACCGCCGAGTGGCGGTTCCTACAATGAGCAGTTCTTC. Translated, it gives CASSPPSGGSYNEQFF.

The CDR3 here is CASSSPYKFGTDTQYF. CDR3 nucleotides: TGTGCCAGCAGTTCCCCATATAAGTTTGGCACAGATACGCAGTATTTT. This chain links TRBV28 with TRBJ2-3; D is unresolved. There are 16 residues in the CDR3. Germline CDR1 reads MDHEN; CDR2 reads SYDVKM. V shed 4 bases and J shed 1 base, with 15 bases lying between them.

V is TRBV2 and J is TRBJ2-5, with D perhaps TRBD1 (6 bases). Per germline, CDR1 SNHLY and CDR2 FYNNEI. The CDR3 runs to 13 residues. Trimming cost V 4 bases and J 6 bases, with 12 bases left between them. The chain's CDR3 is CASSGGTTQTQYF. The CDR3 bases are TGTGCCAGCAGTGGGGGGACAACGCAGACCCAGTACTTC.

The chain joins TRBV5-4 to TRBJ2-5; D unresolved. The germline V and J ends were trimmed by 1 base and 4 bases, with 5 bases remaining between them. The germline V gene encodes CDR1 SGHNT and CDR2 YYREEE (reference sequence). The CDR3 is made up of 12 amino acids. The CDR3 DNA is TGTGCCAGCAGCTTGCCGGGAGAGACCCAGTACTTC. Translation gives CASSLPGETQYF.

J is TRBJ2-3 and V is TRBV28; D unclear. Germline lookup yields CDR1 MDHEN and CDR2 SYDVKM. Trimming stripped 6 bases from V and 0 bases from J, with 13 bases between. CDR3 length: 15 residues. The CDR3 reads CASSPLESSTDTQYF. CDR3 DNA: TGTGCCAGCAGCCCATTAGAATCTAGCACAGATACGCAGTATTTT.

This clone was picked up one time. The genes are TRBV5-6 and TRBJ2-7; D is ambiguous. Trimming removed 0 bases at V and 7 bases at J, with 5 bases between. In germline, CDR1 is SGHDT, CDR2 YYEEEE. The CDR3 spans 11 residues. CDR3 region: CASSLVGEQYF. The CDR3 DNA sequence: TGTGCCAGCAGCTTGGTGGGGGAGCAGTACTTC.

V is TRBV28 and J is TRBJ1-3, with D possibly TRBD1 on 6 matching bases. Germline lookup yields CDR1 MDHEN and CDR2 SYDVKM. CDR3 length: 13 amino acids. The V end lost 10 bases, the J end lost 1 base, and 11 bases lay between the germline ends. CDR3 bases: TGTGCCACCCTTACAGGGTCTGGAAACACCATATATTTT. Protein: CATLTGSGNTIYF.

The rearrangement joins TRBV2 to TRBJ2-4; 8 positions match TRBD2. Germline V lookup: CDR1 SNHLY, CDR2 FYNNEI. CDR3 length: 15 residues. With V trimmed by 8 bases and J by 0 bases, 6 bases remained unmatched. The DNA of the CDR3 is TGTGCCAGCTGGGAGCGGGGGTTAGCCAAAAACATTCAGTACTTC. Encoded protein: CASWERGLAKNIQYF.

V is TRBV6-5 and J is TRBJ2-2; no definite D call. V was pared by 10 bases and J by 0 bases, with 3 bases between. Germline CDR1 reads MNHEY; CDR2 reads SVGAGI. This CDR3 is built from 11 residues. The CDR3 DNA sequence: TGTGCCACCACGAACACCGGGGAGCTGTTTTTT. Amino acids: CATTNTGELFF.